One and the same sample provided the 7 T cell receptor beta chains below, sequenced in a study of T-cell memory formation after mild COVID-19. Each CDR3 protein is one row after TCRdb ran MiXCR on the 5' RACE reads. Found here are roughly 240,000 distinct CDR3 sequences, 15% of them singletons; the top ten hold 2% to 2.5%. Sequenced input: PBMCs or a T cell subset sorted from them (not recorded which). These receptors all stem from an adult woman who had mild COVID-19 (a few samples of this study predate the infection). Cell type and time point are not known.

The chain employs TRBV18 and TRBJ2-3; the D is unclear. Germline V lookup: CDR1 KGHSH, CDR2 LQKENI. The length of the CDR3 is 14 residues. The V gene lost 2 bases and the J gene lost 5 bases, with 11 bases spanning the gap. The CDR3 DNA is TGTGCCAGCTCACCAACGGTAGCCGGAGATACGCAGTATTTT. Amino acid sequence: CASSPTVAGDTQYF.

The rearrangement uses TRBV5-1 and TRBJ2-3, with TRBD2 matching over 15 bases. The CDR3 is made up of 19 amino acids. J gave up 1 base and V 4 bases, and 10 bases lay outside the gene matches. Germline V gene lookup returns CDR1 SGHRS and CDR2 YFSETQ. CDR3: CASSHQPGLAGGRTDTQYF. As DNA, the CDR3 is TGCGCCAGCAGCCACCAACCGGGACTAGCGGGGGGACGCACAGATACGCAGTATTTT.

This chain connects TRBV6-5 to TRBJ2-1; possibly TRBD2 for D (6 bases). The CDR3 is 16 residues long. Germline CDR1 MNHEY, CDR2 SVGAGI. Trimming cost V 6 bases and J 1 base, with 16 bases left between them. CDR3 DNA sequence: TGTGCCAGCAGCCGACGGGGTAGCGGATCCTACAATGAGCAGTTCTTC. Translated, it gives CASSRRGSGSYNEQFF.

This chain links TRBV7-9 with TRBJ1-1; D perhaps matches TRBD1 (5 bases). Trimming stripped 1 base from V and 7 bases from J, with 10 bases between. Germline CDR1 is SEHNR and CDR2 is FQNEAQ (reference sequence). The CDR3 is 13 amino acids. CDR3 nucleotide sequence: TGTGCCAGCAGCTTAGTTGGGACCCATGAAGCTTTCTTT. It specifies CASSLVGTHEAFF.

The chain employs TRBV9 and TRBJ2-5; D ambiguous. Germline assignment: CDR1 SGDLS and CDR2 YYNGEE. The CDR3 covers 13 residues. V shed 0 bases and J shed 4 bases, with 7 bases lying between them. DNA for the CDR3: TGTGCCAGCAGCGTAGCCGTTGGAGAGACCCAGTACTTC. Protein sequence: CASSVAVGETQYF.

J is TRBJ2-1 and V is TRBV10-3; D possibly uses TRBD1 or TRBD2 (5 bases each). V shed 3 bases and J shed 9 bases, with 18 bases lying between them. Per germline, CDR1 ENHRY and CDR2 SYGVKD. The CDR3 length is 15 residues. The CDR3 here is CAISDPGPQKGEQFF. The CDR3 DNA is TGTGCCATCAGTGACCCGGGACCCCAGAAGGGTGAGCAGTTCTTC.

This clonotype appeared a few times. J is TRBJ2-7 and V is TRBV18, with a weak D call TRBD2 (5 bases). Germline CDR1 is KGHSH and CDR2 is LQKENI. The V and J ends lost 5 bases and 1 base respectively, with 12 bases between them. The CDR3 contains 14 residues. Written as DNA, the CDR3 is TGTGCCAGCTCAGCGGACTTAGAGTCCTACGAGCAGTACTTC. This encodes CASSADLESYEQYF.